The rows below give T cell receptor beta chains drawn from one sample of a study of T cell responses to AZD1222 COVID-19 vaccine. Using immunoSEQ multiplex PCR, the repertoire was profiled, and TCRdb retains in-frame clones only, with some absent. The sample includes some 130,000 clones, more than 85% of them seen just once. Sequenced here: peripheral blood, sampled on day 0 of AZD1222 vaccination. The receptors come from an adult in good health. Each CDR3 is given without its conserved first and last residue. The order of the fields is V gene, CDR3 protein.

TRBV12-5 ASGSDRGGELF
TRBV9 ASSEGEGLLYGYT
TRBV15 ATSRGQGAGNTIY
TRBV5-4 ASSLEGGRVNEQF
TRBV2 ASSEDWHSGNTIY
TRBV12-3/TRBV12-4 ASRFGNTEAF
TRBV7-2 ASSLGGRTGAGGYT
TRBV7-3 ASSRGSGETQY
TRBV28 ASSHGSYGYT
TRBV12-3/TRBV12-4 ASQGETQY
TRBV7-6 ASSARGDRTYNSPLH
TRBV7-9 ASSLTGLPTEAF
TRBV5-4 ASSKQPGLAGGELF
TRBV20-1 SANRGNIQY
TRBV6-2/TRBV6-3 ASSWTSGNTGELF
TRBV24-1 ATRNSGTGGTNQPQH
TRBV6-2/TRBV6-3 ASSYSQVVSGEQY
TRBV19 ASSSLRDGPYEQY
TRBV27 ASSLGPFYEQY
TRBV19 ASSTGATNEKLF
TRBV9 ASSVGGTDFSEQF
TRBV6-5 ASTGSISNQPQH
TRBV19 ASSIAGPVYNEQF
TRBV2 ASSGAVQMRYIQY
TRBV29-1 SVEEGYRDGYT
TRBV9 ASSVGNYGYT
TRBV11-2 AVSGLAGGTIPYNEQF
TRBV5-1 ASSPGQGWNRNQPQH
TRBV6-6 ASNEGNYGYT
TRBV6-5 ASSPTGDGYT
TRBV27 ASSSRDRVREQY
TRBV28 ASTHGYNEQF
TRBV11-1 ASSPRDRDYEQY
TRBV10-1 ASRGGREAF
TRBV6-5 ASTKTSAGELF
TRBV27 ASSLRHNEKLF
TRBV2 ASSSPGAYGYT
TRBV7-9 ASSLTQGQPQH
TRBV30 AWRRDRFYNSPLH
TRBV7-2 ASSLVTSTEQF
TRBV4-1 ASSTGVWQPQH
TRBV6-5 ASSTGPTNYGYT
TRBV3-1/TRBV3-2 ASSQDLGGHA
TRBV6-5 ASSYSRAGESPLH
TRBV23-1 ASSPMGMSDLRYQETQY
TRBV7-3 ASSLGVLDTQY
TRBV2 ATADVSNQPQH
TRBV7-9 ASSLYKPQQNEAF
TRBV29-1 SARQALRGEAF
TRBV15 ATSRAPSGRYEQY
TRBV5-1 ASSLTSGTTYEQY
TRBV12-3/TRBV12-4 ASSPIREGEQF
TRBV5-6 ASSLGDSQPQH
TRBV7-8 ASKGPATYNEQF
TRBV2 ASSEDRLGAREKLF
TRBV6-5 ASIETGLSPYGYT